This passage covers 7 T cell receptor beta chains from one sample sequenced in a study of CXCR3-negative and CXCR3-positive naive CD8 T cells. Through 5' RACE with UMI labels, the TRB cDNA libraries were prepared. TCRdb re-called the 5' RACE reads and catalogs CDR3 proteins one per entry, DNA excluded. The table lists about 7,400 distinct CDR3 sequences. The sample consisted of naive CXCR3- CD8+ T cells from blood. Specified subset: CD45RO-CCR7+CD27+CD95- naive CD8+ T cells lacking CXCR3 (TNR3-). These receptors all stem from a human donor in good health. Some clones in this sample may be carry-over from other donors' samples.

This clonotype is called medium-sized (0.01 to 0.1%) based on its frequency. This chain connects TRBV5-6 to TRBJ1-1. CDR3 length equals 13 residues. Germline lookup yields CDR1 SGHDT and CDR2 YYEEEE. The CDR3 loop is CASSLGPGTEAFF.

The CDR3: CSGQDFDTQYF. The chain carries TRBV20-1 and TRBJ2-3; with no DNA, the TCRdb D assignment of TRBD1 cannot be verified. CDR1 DFQATT and CDR2 SNEGSKA come from the germline V gene (reference sequence). This CDR3 is built from 11 residues.

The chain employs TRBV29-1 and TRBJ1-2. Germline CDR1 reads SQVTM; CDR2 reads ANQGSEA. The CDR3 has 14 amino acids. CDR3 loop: CSVEDDNSYYGYTF.

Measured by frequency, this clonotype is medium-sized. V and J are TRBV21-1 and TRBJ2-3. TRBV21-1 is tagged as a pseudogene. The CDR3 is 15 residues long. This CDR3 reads CASSTQAEGPDTQYF.

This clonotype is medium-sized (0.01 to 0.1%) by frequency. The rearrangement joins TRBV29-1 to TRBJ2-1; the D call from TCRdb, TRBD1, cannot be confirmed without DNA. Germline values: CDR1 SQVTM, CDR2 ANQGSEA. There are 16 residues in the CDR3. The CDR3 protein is CSVESRTGLTYNEQFF.

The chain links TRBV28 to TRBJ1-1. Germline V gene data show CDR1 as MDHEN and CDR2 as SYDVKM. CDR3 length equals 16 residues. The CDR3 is CASSLGQTIMNTEAFF.

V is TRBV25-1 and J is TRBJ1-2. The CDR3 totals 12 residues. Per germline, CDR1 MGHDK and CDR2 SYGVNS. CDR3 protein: CASRTEDYGYTF.